The 31 T cell receptor beta chains below all came from one sample that was sequenced in a study of blood T cell repertoires in COVID-19. Method: immunoSEQ multiplex PCR; TCRdb's copy keeps in-frame clones and lacks some. This sample has 200,000 or so clones, with 88% found just once. Sequencing was performed on PBMCs or T cells enriched from blood (not recorded which). These receptors all stem from a woman aged 25 to 39 who had recovered from COVID-19.

This rearrangement joins TRBV19 to TRBJ1-1; possibly TRBD1 for D (5 bases). Trimming stripped 5 bases from V and 3 bases from J, with 10 bases between. CDR3 length: 13 residues. Germline lookup yields CDR1 LNHDA and CDR2 SQIVND (reference sequence). The CDR3 DNA follows: TGTGCCAGTAGTCTCTCAGGGTACACTGAAGCTTTCTTT. Translating gives CASSLSGYTEAFF. Using reference TRBV19 and TRBJ1-1 for the parts outside the CDR3, the full variable domain is DGGITQSPKYLFRKEGQNVTLSCEQNLNHDAMYWYRQDPGQGLRLIYYSQIVNDFQKGDIAEGYSVSREKKESFPLTVTSAQKNPTAFYLCASSLSGYTEAFFGQGTRLTVV.

This clone was seen a few times. J is TRBJ1-1 and V is TRBV7-6; D ambiguous. The CDR3 is 13 amino acids. CDR1 and CDR2 (germline): SGHVS, FNYEAQ. Trimming shortened V by 3 bases and J by 0 bases, and 5 bases separated the two germline ends. The CDR3 loop reads CASSFGMNTEAFF. The CDR3 region has the DNA TGTGCCAGCAGCTTCGGGATGAACACTGAAGCTTTCTTT.

The genes are TRBV6-5 and TRBJ1-4, with TRBD1 matching over 9 bases. Looked up from germline, CDR1 is MNHEY and CDR2 is SVGAGI. The junction had 10 bases not matched to a gene; V was cut back by 6 bases and J by 8 bases. CDR3 length: 15 amino acids. The CDR3, as DNA: TGTGCCAGCAGCAGCCGGGACAGGGAGGGGGAAAAACTGTTTTTT. This codes for CASSSRDREGEKLFF.

The chain is built from TRBV2 and TRBJ1-4; D not resolved. Trimming shortened V by 6 bases and J by 8 bases, and 16 bases separated the two germline ends. The CDR3 covers 14 residues. From germline, CDR1 is SNHLY and CDR2 FYNNEI. CDR3 nucleotides: TGTGCCAGCAGGCGGGATTTCGGGCGGGAAAAACTGTTTTTT. This gives the protein CASRRDFGREKLFF. The full variable domain, with the rest looked up from reference TRBV2 and TRBJ1-4, is EPEVTQTPSHQVTQMGQEVILRCVPISNHLYFYWYRQILGQKVEFLVSFYNNEISEKSEIFDDQFSVERPDGSNFTLKIRSTKLEDSAMYFCASRRDFGREKLFFGSGTQLSVL.

The chain recombines TRBV5-1 with TRBJ1-1; D unclear. Trimming stripped 0 bases from V and 1 base from J, with 4 bases between. The CDR3 spans 13 residues. Germline V CDR1 and CDR2: SGHRS, YFSETQ. The CDR3 region has the DNA TGCGCCAGCAGCTTGGACAGGAACACTGAAGCTTTCTTT. This sequence encodes CASSLDRNTEAFF.

The V and J genes are TRBV9 and TRBJ2-3, with 9 bases aligning to TRBD1. Germline CDR1 reads SGDLS; CDR2 reads YYNGEE. V shed 4 bases and J 4 bases; nucleotides not matched to a gene: 13. This CDR3 comprises 17 residues. The CDR3, as DNA: TGTGCCAGCAGCCCAGGGATCCGGGACAGGGAGCCAGATACGCAGTATTTT. Its protein is CASSPGIRDREPDTQYF. The entire variable domain, with the rest obtained from reference TRBV9 and TRBJ2-3, is as follows: DSGVTQTPKHLITATGQRVTLRCSPRSGDLSVYWYQQSLDQGLQFLIQYYNGEERAKGNILERFSAQQFPDLHSELNLSSLELGDSALYFCASSPGIRDREPDTQYFGPGTRLTVL.

The chain links TRBV5-5 to TRBJ2-5, with D maybe TRBD1 (6 bases). Between the trimmed V and J ends, which lost 3 bases and 2 bases, there was a span of 14 bases. Germline CDR1 is SGHKS and CDR2 is YYEKEE (reference sequence). There are 15 residues in the CDR3. The CDR3 nucleotides read TGTGCCAGCAGCTCGAAAGGACAGATACAAGAGACCCAGTACTTC. Amino acid sequence: CASSSKGQIQETQYF.

Only a few counts were recorded for this clone. Other DNA sequences in this sample translate to the same CDR3. V gene TRBV5-1 combines with J gene TRBJ1-2; no definite D call. Trimming stripped 0 bases from V and 1 base from J, with 10 bases between. Germline V CDR1 and CDR2: SGHRS, YFSETQ. The CDR3 contains 15 residues. As DNA, the CDR3 is TGCGCCAGCAGCTTGGGTGGGCAGCTTAACTATGGCTACACCTTC. Translation: CASSLGGQLNYGYTF.

In this sample, this clone turned up a few times. The chain has TRBV11-2 and TRBJ1-1; the D is unclear. Deletions cut 1 base from V and 5 bases from J, with 11 bases between. The V gene's germline CDR1 is SGHAT and CDR2 FQNNGV. The CDR3 is 14 residues long. CDR3 sequence (DNA): TGTGCCAGCAGCTTAGGTGGTGGAGGGACTGAAGCTTTCTTT. Its protein product is CASSLGGGGTEAFF.

V and J are TRBV7-6 and TRBJ2-2; D is ambiguous. In germline, CDR1 is SGHVS, CDR2 FNYEAQ. This CDR3 spans 13 amino acids. The V end lost 8 bases, the J end lost 0 bases, and 7 bases lay between the germline ends. For the CDR3, the DNA is TGTGCCAGCGACTTCGCGAACACCGGGGAGCTGTTTTTT. It yields the protein CASDFANTGELFF.

In its sample, this clone was seen many times. The chain carries TRBV7-6 and TRBJ1-1; D may be TRBD1 (6 bases). This CDR3 comprises 13 residues. Germline CDR1 and CDR2: SGHVS and FNYEAQ. Trimming took off 1 base at V and 11 bases at J, with 14 bases between the two ends. CDR3 DNA sequence: TGTGCCAGCAGCTTAGAGGCGCAGGGGCGGGCTTTCTTT. This codes for CASSLEAQGRAFF.

The J gene is TRBJ1-1, the V gene TRBV5-1; possibly TRBD1 for D (6 bases). The CDR3 covers 15 residues. Germline values: CDR1 SGHRS, CDR2 YFSETQ. Trimming took off 0 bases at V and 3 bases at J, with 12 bases between the two ends. Written as DNA, the CDR3 is TGCGCCAGCAGCTTGGGGGGCAGGGGTTACACTGAAGCTTTCTTT. Encoded protein: CASSLGGRGYTEAFF.

The chain is built from TRBV19 and TRBJ2-1; the match to TRBD1 covers 9 bases. In germline, CDR1 is LNHDA, CDR2 SQIVND (reference sequence). The CDR3 is 13 amino acids. V lost 6 bases to trimming and J lost 7 bases; unmatched junction nucleotides: 4. The CDR3 loop is CASRGQGSNEQFF. CDR3 nucleotides: TGTGCCAGTAGGGGACAGGGCTCGAATGAGCAGTTCTTC.

The J gene is TRBJ2-6, the V gene TRBV5-4, with a weak D call TRBD1 (6 bases). Trimming left V 1 base short and J 0 bases short, with 11 bases between. The germline CDR1 and CDR2 sequences are SGHNT and YYREEE (reference sequence). CDR3 length: 17 residues. The CDR3 nucleotides are TGTGCCAGCAGCTTGAAGGGGGTACCCTCTGGGGCCAACGTCCTGACTTTC. Amino acid sequence: CASSLKGVPSGANVLTF.

In nucleotides, the CDR3 is TGCGCCAGCAGCCATACAGATCACTATGGCTACACCTTC. This translates into CASSHTDHYGYTF. The J gene is TRBJ1-2, the V gene TRBV4-3; D is uncertain. Trimming cost V 3 bases and J 3 bases, with 8 bases left between them. From germline, CDR1 is LGHNA and CDR2 YSLEER. This CDR3 region has 13 residues.

The chain couples TRBV7-9 to TRBJ2-7, with D possibly being TRBD1 (6 bases). This CDR3 is 15 amino acids long. Per germline, CDR1 SEHNR and CDR2 FQNEAQ (reference sequence). Deletions cut 1 base from V and 3 bases from J, with 13 bases between. The CDR3 region is CASSLVGGRYYEQYF. The CDR3 DNA follows: TGTGCCAGCAGCTTAGTAGGGGGAAGATACTACGAGCAGTACTTC.

The chain couples TRBV19 to TRBJ1-2; D gene uncertain. The CDR3 has 13 amino acids. Trimming removed 3 bases at V and 5 bases at J, with 10 bases between. Germline V gene sequence: CDR1 LNHDA, CDR2 SQIVND (reference sequence). DNA of the CDR3: TGTGCCAGTAGTATTCGGCGGGGATATGGCTACACCTTC. This sequence encodes CASSIRRGYGYTF. The variable domain in full, with the rest retrieved from reference TRBV19 and TRBJ1-2, is DGGITQSPKYLFRKEGQNVTLSCEQNLNHDAMYWYRQDPGQGLRLIYYSQIVNDFQKGDIAEGYSVSREKKESFPLTVTSAQKNPTAFYLCASSIRRGYGYTFGSGTRLTVV.

CDR3 amino acids: CASSDLDRGGYTF. The CDR3 region has the DNA TGTGCCAGCAGTGACTTGGACAGGGGTGGCTACACCTTC. The gene calls are TRBV6-4 and TRBJ1-2; 9 bases are shared with TRBD1. The germline gives CDR1 MRHNA, CDR2 SNTAGT. The CDR3 sequence is 13 residues long. J lost 7 bases, V lost 1 base, and 1 base had no gene match.

The chain employs TRBV6-5 and TRBJ2-5, with a weak D call TRBD1 (5 bases). The CDR3 loop spans 14 amino acids. CDR1 is MNHEY and CDR2 is SVGAGI in the germline V gene. The V end lost 1 base, the J end lost 2 bases, and 8 bases lay between the germline ends. In nucleotides, the CDR3 is TGTGCCAGCAGTTACTTCAACAGGCAAGAGACCCAGTACTTC. As protein: CASSYFNRQETQYF.

The chain recombines TRBV9 with TRBJ1-3; D uncertain. The V end was cut by 1 base, the J end by 3 bases, with 11 bases between. CDR3 length: 15 amino acids. The germline gives CDR1 SGDLS, CDR2 YYNGEE. The CDR3 DNA reads as TGTGCCAGCAGCGTATACAGTAAGAGTGGAAACACCATATATTTT. Translation gives CASSVYSKSGNTIYF.

The gene calls are TRBV29-1 and TRBJ1-5; D is perhaps TRBD1 (5 bases). Germline assignment: CDR1 SQVTM and CDR2 ANQGSEA. The CDR3 contains 14 residues. V lost 4 bases and J lost 1, with 11 bases in between. CDR3 region: CSVGSGGSNQPQHF. The CDR3 nucleotides are TGCAGCGTTGGTTCGGGGGGAAGCAATCAGCCCCAGCATTTT.

This chain links TRBV7-2 with TRBJ2-1, with D perhaps matching TRBD1 (6 bases). Germline loops: CDR1 SGHTA, CDR2 FQGNSA. CDR3 length: 17 amino acids. The ends were cut back, 2 bases at V and 8 bases at J, with 22 bases in the middle. In DNA form, the CDR3 reads TGTGCCAGCAGCTTAATGTGGGGGCGCGCCCTACGGTATGAGCAGTTCTTC. Protein product: CASSLMWGRALRYEQFF.

The rearrangement joins TRBV19 to TRBJ2-3; D might be TRBD2 (6 bases). V was pared by 7 bases and J by 6 bases, with 14 bases between. This CDR3 has 13 amino acids. CDR1 and CDR2 (germline): LNHDA, SQIVND (reference sequence). DNA of the CDR3: TGTGCCAGTACCCCGGGACTCCTCGATACGCAGTATTTT. It yields the protein CASTPGLLDTQYF.

V and J are TRBV12-3 or TRBV12-4 and TRBJ2-1; 8 nucleotides line up with TRBD2. The CDR3 runs 13 residues. After removal of 8 bases from V and 4 bases from J, the junction contained 4 bases not matched to a gene. DNA of the CDR3: TGTGCCAGCCATAGCGGGGCATACAATGAGCAGTTCTTC. It is translated as CASHSGAYNEQFF.

The V gene is TRBV27, the J gene TRBJ1-3; TRBD1 might be the D (5 bases). V lost 7 bases and J 2 bases, leaving 9 bases between the germline ends. This CDR3 has 13 amino acids. Germline V CDR1 and CDR2: MNHEY, SMNVEV (reference sequence). The DNA of the CDR3 is TGTGCCAGCAAAAGGACAACTGGAAACACCATATATTTT. Translated, it gives CASKRTTGNTIYF.

This chain connects TRBV28 to TRBJ1-2; weak D call: TRBD1 (6 bases). V lost 3 bases and J 7 bases, leaving 12 bases between the germline ends. Germline V lookup: CDR1 MDHEN, CDR2 SYDVKM. This CDR3 spans 13 amino acids. Here the CDR3 DNA reads TGTGCCAGCAGTTTCGCCAGGGGAGTTGGCTACACCTTC. Encoded protein: CASSFARGVGYTF.

The chain is built from TRBV5-4 and TRBJ2-5; 8 bases are a match to TRBD2. Germline V gives CDR1 SGHNT, CDR2 YYREEE (reference sequence). This CDR3 is 15 amino acids long. Losses at the gene ends were 0 bases for V and 0 bases for J; bases not matched to a gene: 1. As DNA, the CDR3 is TGTGCCAGCAGCTTGGAACTAGCGGACCAAGAGACCCAGTACTTC. This gives the protein CASSLELADQETQYF.

The chain carries TRBV5-8 and TRBJ1-1; D is possibly TRBD1 (6 bases). Germline V gene lookup returns CDR1 SGHTS and CDR2 YDEGEE. The CDR3 totals 15 residues. V was cut by 4 bases and J by 3 bases, with 16 bases left in between. CDR3 region: CASSVGHRRDTEAFF. The CDR3 bases are TGTGCCAGCAGCGTGGGACACCGGCGGGACACTGAAGCTTTCTTT. Full variable domain (missing parts from reference TRBV5-8 and TRBJ1-1): EAGVTQSPTHLIKTRGQQATLRCSPISGHTSVYWYQQALGLGLQFLLWYDEGEERNRGNFPPRFSGRQFPNYSSELNVNALELEDSALYLCASSVGHRRDTEAFFGQGTRLTVV.

The rearrangement uses TRBV21-1 and TRBJ1-2. TRBV21-1 is a listed pseudogene. The CDR3 totals 13 residues. The DNA for the CDR3 is TGTGCCAGCCCCGGGTGTTTAAACTATGGCTACACCTTC. Protein: CASPGCLNYGYTF.

The chain uses TRBV11-2 and TRBJ1-5; D is uncertain. The CDR3 has 13 residues. Germline V gives CDR1 SGHAT, CDR2 FQNNGV. The V and J ends lost 2 bases and 5 bases respectively, with 7 bases between them. The CDR3 loop is CASSLSPDQPQHF. As DNA, the CDR3 is TGTGCCAGCAGCTTATCCCCAGATCAGCCCCAGCATTTT.

The chain recombines TRBV29-1 with TRBJ2-1; 11 nucleotides line up with TRBD2. CDR1 SQVTM and CDR2 ANQGSEA come from the germline V gene. Unmatched junction bases numbered 7, after V lost 7 bases and J lost 8 bases. The CDR3 is 13 residues long. CDR3 sequence reads: CSASSGGGYEQFF. CDR3 sequence (DNA): TGCAGCGCTAGTAGCGGGGGGGGCTATGAGCAGTTCTTC.